This entry is about one TCR beta chain. The antigen remains unidentified. This sample was included in a study of monozygotic twins with inflammatory bowel disease. The CDR3 extends over 14 amino acids. The V gene's germline CDR1 is MNHNS and CDR2 SASEGT. Study findings and constraints: The authors found no support for a single strong IBD-associated signal or clonotype.

In preparing each TCR library, 3,000 to 4,500 ng of total RNA was used. TCRdb reprocessed the 5' RACE reads and stores each CDR3 protein as one record, lacking DNA. Its clone listing holds 350,000 to 550,000 distinct CDR3 sequences. The sample consisted of blood. This TCR was sampled from a human donor with ulcerative colitis or Crohn's disease, or a healthy co-twin of an affected twin (not recorded which). The V gene is TRBV6-1, the J gene TRBJ1-5; TCRdb calls TRBD1, which cannot be checked without DNA. Here the CDR3 reads CASRAGAGNQPQHF.